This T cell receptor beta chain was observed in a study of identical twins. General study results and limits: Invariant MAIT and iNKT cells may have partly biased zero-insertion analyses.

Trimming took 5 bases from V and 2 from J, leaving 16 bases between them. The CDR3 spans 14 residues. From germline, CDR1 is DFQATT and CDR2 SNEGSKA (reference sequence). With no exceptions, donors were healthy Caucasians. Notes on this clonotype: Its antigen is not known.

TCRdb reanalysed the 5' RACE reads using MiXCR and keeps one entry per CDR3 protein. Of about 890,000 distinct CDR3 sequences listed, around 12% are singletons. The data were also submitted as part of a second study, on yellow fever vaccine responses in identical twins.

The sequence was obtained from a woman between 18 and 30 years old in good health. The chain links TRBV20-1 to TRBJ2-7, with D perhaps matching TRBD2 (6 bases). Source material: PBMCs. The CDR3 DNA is TGCAGTGCTGACGGGGAGGATAACACCTACGAGCAGTACTTC. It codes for CSADGEDNTYEQYF.